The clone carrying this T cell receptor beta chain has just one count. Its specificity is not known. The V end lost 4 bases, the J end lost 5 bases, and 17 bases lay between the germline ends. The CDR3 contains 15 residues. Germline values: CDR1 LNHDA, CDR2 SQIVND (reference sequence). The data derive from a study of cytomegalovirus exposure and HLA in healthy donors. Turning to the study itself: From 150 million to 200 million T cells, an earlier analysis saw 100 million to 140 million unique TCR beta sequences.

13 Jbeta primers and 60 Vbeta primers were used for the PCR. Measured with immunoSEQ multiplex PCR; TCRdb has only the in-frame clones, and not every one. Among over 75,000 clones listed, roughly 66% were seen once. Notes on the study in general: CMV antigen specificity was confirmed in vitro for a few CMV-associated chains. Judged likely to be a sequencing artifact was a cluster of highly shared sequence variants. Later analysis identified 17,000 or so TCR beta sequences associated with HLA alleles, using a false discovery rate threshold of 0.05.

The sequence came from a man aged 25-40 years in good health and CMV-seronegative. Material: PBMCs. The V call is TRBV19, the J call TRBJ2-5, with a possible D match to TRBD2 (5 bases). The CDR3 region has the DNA TGTGCCAGTAGTAGGGTTCAACATTCGGGGGAGACCCAGTACTTC. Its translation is CASSRVQHSGETQYF.